A single TCR beta chain is shown here with its context. The target antigen is unknown. The table came from immunoSEQ multiplex PCR; TCRdb's copy has only in-frame clones and leaves some out. The table lists under 200,000 clones, approximately 89% of them singletons. CDR1 SGDLS and CDR2 YYNGEE come from the germline V gene. The CDR3 covers 15 residues. V gave up 1 base and J gave up 1 base, with 9 bases separating them. The data originate from a study of cytomegalovirus exposure and HLA in healthy donors. Broader study findings: A subsequent analysis found that TCR clusters from the first cohort also tended to co-occur in the 120 or so validation repertoires, with 90% to 95% of cluster scores above 0. There were under 200 TCR beta chains listed as cytomegalovirus-associated.

Sequenced input: PBMCs. The origin of this receptor is a man aged 18 to 35 in good health and CMV-seropositive. The chain recombines TRBV9 with TRBJ1-5; D is unclear. CDR3: CASSVTGRSNQPQHF. The CDR3 DNA reads as TGTGCCAGCAGCGTAACCGGGAGGAGCAATCAGCCCCAGCATTTT.